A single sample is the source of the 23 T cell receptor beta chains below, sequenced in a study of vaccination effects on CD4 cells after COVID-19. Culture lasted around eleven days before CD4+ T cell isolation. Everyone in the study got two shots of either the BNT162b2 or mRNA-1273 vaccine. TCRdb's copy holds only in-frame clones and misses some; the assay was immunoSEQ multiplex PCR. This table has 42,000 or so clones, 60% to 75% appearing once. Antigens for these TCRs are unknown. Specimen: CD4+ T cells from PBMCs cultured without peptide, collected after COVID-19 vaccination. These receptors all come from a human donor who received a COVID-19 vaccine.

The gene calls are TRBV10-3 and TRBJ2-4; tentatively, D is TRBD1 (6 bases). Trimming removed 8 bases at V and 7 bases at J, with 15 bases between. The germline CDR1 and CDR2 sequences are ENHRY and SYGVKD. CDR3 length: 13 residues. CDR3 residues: CAIQGQRDNIQYF. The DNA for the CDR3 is TGTGCCATCCAGGGACAAAGGGACAACATTCAGTACTTC.

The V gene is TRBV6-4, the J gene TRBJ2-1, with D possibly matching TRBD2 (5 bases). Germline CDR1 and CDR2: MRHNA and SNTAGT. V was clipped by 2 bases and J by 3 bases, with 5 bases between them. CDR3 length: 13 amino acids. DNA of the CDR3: TGTGCCAGCAGTGACCGGGACTACAATGAGCAGTTCTTC. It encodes CASSDRDYNEQFF.

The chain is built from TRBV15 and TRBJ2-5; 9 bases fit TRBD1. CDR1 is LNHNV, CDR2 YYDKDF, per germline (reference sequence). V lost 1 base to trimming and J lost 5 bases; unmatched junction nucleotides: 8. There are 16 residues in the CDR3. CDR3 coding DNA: TGTGCCACCAGCAGAGCAACGGACAGGGGTGGGGAGACCCAGTACTTC. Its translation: CATSRATDRGGETQYF.

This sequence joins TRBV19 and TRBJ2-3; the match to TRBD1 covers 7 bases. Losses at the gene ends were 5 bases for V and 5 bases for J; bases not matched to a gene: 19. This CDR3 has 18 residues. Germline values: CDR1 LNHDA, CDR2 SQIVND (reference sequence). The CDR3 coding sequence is TGTGCCAGTAGTGGGGACAGAACAACCCTTAAAACACGAGATACGCAGTATTTT. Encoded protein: CASSGDRTTLKTRDTQYF.

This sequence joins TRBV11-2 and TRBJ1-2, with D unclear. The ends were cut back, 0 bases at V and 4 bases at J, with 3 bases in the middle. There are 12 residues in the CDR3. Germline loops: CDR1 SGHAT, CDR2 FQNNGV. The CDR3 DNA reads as TGTGCCAGCAGCTTAGAGGGCTATGGCTACACCTTC. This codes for CASSLEGYGYTF.

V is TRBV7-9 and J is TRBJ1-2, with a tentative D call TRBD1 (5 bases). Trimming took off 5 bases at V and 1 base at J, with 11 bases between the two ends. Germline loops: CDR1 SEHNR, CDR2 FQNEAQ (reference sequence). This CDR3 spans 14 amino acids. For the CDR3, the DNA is TGTGCCAGCAGCCTCGAAGGGGTTAACTATGGCTACACCTTC. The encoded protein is CASSLEGVNYGYTF.

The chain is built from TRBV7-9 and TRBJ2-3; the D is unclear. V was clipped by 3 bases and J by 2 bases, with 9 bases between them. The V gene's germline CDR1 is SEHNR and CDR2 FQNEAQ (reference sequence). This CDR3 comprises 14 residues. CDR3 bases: TGTGCCAGCAGCTTTGGAGCGACCACAGATACGCAGTATTTT. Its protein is CASSFGATTDTQYF.

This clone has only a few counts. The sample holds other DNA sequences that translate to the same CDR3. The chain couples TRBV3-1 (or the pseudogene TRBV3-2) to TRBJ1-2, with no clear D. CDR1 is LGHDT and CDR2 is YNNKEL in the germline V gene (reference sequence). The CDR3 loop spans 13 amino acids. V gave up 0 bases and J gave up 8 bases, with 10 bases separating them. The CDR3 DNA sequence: TGTGCCAGCAGCCAAGATACTGTAGGAGGCTACACCTTC. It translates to CASSQDTVGGYTF.

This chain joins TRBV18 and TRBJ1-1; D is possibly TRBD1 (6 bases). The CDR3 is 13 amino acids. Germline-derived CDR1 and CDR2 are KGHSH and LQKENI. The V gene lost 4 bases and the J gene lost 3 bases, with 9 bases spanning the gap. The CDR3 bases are TGTGCCAGCTCACGGGGGACATACACTGAAGCTTTCTTT. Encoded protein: CASSRGTYTEAFF.

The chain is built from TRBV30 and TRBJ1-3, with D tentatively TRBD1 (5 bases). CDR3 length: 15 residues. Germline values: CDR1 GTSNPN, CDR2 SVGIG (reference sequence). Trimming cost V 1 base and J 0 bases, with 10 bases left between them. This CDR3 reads CAWSDDSSSGNTIYF. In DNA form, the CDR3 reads TGTGCCTGGAGTGACGACAGTAGCTCTGGAAACACCATATATTTT.

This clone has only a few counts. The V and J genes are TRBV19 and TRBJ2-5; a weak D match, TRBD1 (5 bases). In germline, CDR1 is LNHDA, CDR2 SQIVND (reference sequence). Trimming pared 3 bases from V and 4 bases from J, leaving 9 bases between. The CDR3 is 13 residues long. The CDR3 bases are TGTGCCAGTAGTATGGGCAGGGCAGAGACCCAGTACTTC. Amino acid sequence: CASSMGRAETQYF.

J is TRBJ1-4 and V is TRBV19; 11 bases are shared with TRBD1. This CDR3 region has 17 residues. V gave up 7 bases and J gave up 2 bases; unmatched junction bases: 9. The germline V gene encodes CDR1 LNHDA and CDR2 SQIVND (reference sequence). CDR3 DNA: TGTGCCAGTACGTTATACGGACAGGGGGCTACTAATGAAAAACTGTTTTTT. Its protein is CASTLYGQGATNEKLFF.

DNA of the CDR3: TGTGCCATCAGTGAGTTCGGCAGGACGAACACTGAAGCTTTCTTT. Its protein is CAISEFGRTNTEAFF. The rearrangement joins TRBV10-3 to TRBJ1-1; D is unresolved. Germline-derived CDR1 and CDR2 are ENHRY and SYGVKD. With 1 base removed from V and 1 base from J, the gap between germline ends came to 10 bases. The CDR3 runs to 15 residues.

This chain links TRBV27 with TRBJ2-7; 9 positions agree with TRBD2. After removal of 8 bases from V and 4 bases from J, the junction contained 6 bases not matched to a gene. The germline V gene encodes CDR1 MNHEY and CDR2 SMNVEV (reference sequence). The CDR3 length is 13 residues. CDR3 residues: CASQKAGGYEQYF. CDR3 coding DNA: TGTGCCAGCCAAAAGGCGGGAGGGTACGAGCAGTACTTC.

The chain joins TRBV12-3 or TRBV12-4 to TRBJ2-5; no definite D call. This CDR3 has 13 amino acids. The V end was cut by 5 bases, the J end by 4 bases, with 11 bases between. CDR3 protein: CASSPATGETQYF. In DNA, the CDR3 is TGTGCCAGCAGTCCCGCCACGGGAGAGACCCAGTACTTC.

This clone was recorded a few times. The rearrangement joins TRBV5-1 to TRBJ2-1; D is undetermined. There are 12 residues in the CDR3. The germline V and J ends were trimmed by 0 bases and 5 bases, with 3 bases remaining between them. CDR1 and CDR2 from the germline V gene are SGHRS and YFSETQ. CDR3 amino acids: CASSLVDNEQFF. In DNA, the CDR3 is TGCGCCAGCAGCTTGGTCGACAATGAGCAGTTCTTC. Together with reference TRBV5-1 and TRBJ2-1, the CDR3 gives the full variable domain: KAGVTQTPRYLIKTRGQQVTLSCSPISGHRSVSWYQQTPGQGLQFLFEYFSETQRNKGNFPGRFSGRQFSNSRSEMNVSTLELGDSALYLCASSLVDNEQFFGPGTRLTVL.

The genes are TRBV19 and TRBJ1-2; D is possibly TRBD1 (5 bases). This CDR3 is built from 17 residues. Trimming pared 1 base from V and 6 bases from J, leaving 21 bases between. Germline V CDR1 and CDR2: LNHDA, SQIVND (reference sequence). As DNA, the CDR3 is TGTGCCAGTAGTATAGGTGGTCAGGGCAGACATAAGGATGGCTACACCTTC. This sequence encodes CASSIGGQGRHKDGYTF.

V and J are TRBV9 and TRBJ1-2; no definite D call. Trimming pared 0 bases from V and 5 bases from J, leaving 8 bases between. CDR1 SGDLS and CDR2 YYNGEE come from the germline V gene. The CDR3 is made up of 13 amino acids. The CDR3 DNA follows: TGTGCCAGCAGCGTAGAATCTGGATATGGCTACACCTTC. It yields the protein CASSVESGYGYTF.

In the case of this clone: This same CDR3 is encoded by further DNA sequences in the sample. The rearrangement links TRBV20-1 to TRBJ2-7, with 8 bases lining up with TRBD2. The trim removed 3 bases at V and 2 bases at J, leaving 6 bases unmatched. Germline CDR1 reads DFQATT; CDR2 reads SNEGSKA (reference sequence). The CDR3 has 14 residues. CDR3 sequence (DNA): TGCAGTGCTAGTCTCACTAGCGGAACCTACGAGCAGTACTTC. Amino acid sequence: CSASLTSGTYEQYF.

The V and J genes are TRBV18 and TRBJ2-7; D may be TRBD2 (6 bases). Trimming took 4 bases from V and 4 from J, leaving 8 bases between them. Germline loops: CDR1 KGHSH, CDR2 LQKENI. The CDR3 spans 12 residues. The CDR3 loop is CASSQLAYEQYF. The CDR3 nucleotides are TGTGCCAGCTCACAACTAGCATACGAGCAGTACTTC.

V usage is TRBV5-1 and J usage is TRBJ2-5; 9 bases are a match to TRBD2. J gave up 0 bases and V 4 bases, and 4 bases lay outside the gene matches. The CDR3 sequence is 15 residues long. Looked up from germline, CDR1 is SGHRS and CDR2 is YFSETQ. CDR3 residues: CASSQTSGNQETQYF. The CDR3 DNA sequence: TGCGCCAGCAGCCAGACTAGCGGAAACCAAGAGACCCAGTACTTC.

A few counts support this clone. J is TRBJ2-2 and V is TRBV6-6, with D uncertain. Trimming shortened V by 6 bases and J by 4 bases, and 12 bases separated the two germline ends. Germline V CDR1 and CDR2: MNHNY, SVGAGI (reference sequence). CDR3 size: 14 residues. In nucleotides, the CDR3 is TGTGCCAGCAGATTCGCCGAGCCCACCGGGGAGCTGTTTTTT. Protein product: CASRFAEPTGELFF.

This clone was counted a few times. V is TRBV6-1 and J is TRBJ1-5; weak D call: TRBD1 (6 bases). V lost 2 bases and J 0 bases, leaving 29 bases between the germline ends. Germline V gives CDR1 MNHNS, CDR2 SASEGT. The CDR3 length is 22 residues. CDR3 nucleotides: TGTGCCAGCAGTGAAAAGGAGACAGGTCTGGGAATATATGGCAATAGCAATCAGCCCCAGCATTTT. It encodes CASSEKETGLGIYGNSNQPQHF.